The 3 T cell receptor beta chains below all came from one sample that was sequenced in a study of blood T cell repertoires in COVID-19. Produced via immunoSEQ multiplex PCR; TCRdb's table is partial and in-frame only. This sample has some 300,000 clones, with more than 75% found just once. What was sequenced was PBMCs or T cells enriched from blood (not recorded which). The receptors shown here come from a woman in her sixties in a cohort exposed to, infected with or recovered from COVID-19 (not recorded which).

The chain carries TRBV25-1 and TRBJ2-3; 7 bases are shared with TRBD1. The CDR3 covers 17 residues. Trimming at V came to 4 bases and at J to 2 bases, leaving 12 bases not matched to a gene. CDR1 is MGHDK and CDR2 is SYGVNS in the germline V gene. CDR3 in amino acids: CASSAHPGTEDTDTQYF. DNA of the CDR3: TGTGCCAGCAGTGCGCACCCCGGGACAGAAGACACAGATACGCAGTATTTT. The full variable domain, completed using reference TRBV25-1 and TRBJ2-3, is EADIYQTPRYLVIGTGKKITLECSQTMGHDKMYWYQQDPGMELHLIHYSYGVNSTEKGDLSSESTVSRIRTEHFPLTLESARPSHTSQYLCASSAHPGTEDTDTQYFGPGTRLTVL.

The table lists this clone with a few counts. The CDR3 nucleotides read TGTGCCAGCAGCGTCTCCCCGGACATGTACAATGAGCAGTTCTTC. Encoded protein: CASSVSPDMYNEQFF. The chain uses TRBV9 and TRBJ2-1, with D possibly being TRBD1 (5 bases). Germline V CDR1 and CDR2: SGDLS, YYNGEE. V was pared by 2 bases and J by 4 bases, with 13 bases between. This CDR3 has 15 amino acids.

Only one count was recorded for this clone. V usage is TRBV6-1 and J usage is TRBJ2-3; TRBD1 is a possible D gene (6 bases). The CDR3 loop spans 17 amino acids. Trimming removed 4 bases at V and 0 bases at J, with 17 bases between. The germline gives CDR1 MNHNS, CDR2 SASEGT. CDR3: CASSARTAQFSTDTQYF. DNA for the CDR3: TGTGCCAGCAGTGCCAGGACAGCACAGTTTAGCACAGATACGCAGTATTTT.